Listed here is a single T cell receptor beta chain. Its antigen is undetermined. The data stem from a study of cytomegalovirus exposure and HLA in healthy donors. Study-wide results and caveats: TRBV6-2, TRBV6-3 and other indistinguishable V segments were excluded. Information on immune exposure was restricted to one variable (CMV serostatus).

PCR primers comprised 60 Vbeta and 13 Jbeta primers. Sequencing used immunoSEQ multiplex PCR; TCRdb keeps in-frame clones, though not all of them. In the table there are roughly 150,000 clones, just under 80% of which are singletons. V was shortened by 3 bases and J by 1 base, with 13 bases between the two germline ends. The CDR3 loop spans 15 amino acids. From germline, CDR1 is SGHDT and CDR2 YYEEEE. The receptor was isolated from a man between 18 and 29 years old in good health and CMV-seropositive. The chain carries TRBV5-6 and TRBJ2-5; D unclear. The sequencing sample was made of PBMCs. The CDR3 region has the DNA TGTGCCAGCAGCTACGGGTCCTACCTCCAAGAGACCCAGTACTTC. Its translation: CASSYGSYLQETQYF.